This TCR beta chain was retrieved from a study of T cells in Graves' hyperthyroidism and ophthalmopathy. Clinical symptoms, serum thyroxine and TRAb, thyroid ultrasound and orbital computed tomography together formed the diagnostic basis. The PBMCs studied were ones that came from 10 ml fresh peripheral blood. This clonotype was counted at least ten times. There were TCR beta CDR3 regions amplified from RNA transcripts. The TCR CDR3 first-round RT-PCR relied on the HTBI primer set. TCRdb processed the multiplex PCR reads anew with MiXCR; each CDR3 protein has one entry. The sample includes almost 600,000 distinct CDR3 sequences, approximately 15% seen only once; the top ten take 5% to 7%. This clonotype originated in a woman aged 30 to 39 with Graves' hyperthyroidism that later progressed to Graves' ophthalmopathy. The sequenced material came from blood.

The CDR3 region has the DNA TGTGCCAGCAGTTTGTCCGGGCCTTCCTACGAGCAGTACTTC. As protein: CASSLSGPSYEQYF. V is TRBV12-3 or TRBV12-4 and J is TRBJ2-7, with no clear D. The CDR3 loop spans 14 amino acids. V was shortened by 3 bases and J by 1 base, with 10 bases between the two germline ends.